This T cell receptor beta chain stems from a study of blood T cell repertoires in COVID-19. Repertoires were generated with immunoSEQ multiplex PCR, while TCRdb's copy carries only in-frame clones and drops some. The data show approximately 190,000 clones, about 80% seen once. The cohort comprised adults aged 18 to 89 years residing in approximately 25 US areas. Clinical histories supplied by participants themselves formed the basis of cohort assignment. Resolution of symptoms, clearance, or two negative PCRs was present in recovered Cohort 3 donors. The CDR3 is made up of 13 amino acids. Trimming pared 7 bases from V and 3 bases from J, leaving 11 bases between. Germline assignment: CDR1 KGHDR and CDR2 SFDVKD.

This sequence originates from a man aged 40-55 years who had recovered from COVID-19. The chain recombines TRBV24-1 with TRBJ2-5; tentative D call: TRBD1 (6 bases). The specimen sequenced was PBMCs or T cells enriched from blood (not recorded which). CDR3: CATSRDTEETQYF. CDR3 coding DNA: TGTGCCACCAGCCGGGACACCGAAGAGACCCAGTACTTC.